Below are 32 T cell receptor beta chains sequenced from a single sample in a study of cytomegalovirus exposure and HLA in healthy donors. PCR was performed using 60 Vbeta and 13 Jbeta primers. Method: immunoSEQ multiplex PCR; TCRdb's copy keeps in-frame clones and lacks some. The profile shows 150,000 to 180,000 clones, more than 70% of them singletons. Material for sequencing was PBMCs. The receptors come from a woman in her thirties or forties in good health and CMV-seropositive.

The CDR3 nucleotides read TGTGCCAGTAGTATAACAGGGACAGGACCGAACACCGGGGAGCTGTTTTTT. It codes for CASSITGTGPNTGELFF. The chain uses TRBV19 and TRBJ2-2; 8 bases match TRBD1. The CDR3 is made up of 17 amino acids. Germline CDR1 LNHDA, CDR2 SQIVND (reference sequence). V lost 2 bases to trimming and J lost 0 bases; unmatched junction nucleotides: 5.

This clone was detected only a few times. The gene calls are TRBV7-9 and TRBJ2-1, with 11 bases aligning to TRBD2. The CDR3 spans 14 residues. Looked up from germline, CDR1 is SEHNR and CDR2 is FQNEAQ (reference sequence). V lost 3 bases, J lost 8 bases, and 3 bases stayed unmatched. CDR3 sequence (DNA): TGTGCCAGCAGCTTTAGCGGGAGGGGCGATGAGCAGTTCTTC. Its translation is CASSFSGRGDEQFF. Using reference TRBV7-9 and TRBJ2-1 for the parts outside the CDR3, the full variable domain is DTGVSQNPRHKITKRGQNVTFRCDPISEHNRLYWYRQTLGQGPEFLTYFQNEAQLEKSRLLSDRFSAERPKGSFSTLEIQRTEQGDSAMYLCASSFSGRGDEQFFGPGTRLTVL.

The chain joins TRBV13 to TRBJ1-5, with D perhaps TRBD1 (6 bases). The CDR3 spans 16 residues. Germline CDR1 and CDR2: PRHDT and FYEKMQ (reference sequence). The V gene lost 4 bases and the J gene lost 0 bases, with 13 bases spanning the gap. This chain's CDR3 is CASSSRGQNSNQPQHF. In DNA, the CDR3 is TGTGCCAGCAGCTCCCGTGGACAGAATAGCAATCAGCCCCAGCATTTT.

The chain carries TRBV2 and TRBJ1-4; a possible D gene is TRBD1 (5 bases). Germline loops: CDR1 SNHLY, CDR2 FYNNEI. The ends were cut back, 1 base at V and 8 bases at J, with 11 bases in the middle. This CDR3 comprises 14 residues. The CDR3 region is CASSEGGVGEKLFF. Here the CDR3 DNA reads TGTGCCAGCAGTGAAGGGGGGGTCGGCGAAAAACTGTTTTTT.

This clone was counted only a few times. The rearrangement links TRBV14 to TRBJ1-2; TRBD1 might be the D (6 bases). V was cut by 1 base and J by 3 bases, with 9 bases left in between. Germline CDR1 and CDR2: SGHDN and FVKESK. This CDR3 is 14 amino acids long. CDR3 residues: CASSQAGTYYGYTF. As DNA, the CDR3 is TGTGCCAGCAGCCAAGCAGGGACATACTATGGCTACACCTTC.

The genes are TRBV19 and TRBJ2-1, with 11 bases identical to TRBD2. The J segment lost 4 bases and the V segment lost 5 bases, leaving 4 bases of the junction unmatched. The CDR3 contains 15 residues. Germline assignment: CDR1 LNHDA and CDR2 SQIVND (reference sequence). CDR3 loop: CASSGGTSGYNEQFF. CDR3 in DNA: TGTGCCAGTAGTGGAGGGACTAGCGGATACAATGAGCAGTTCTTC.

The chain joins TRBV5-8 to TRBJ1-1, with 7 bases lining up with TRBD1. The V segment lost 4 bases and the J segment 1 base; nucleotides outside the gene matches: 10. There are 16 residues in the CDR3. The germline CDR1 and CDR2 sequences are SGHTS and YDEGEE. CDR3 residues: CASSPWVGTENTEAFF. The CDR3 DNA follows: TGTGCCAGCAGCCCCTGGGTAGGGACAGAGAACACTGAAGCTTTCTTT.

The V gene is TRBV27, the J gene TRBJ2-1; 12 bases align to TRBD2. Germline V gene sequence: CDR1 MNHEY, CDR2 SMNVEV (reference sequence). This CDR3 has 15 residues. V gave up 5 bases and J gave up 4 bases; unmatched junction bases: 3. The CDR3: CASSAGLAGYNEQFF. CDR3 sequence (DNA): TGTGCCAGCAGTGCAGGACTAGCGGGGTACAATGAGCAGTTCTTC.

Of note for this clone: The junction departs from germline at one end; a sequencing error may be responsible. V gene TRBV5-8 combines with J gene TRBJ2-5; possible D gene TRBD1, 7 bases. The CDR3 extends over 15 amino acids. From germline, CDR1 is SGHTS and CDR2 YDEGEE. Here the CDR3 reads CASRLEAGQSFGQYF. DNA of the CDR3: TGTGCCAGCAGGTTGGAGGCGGGACAGTCCTTTGGCCAGTACTTC.

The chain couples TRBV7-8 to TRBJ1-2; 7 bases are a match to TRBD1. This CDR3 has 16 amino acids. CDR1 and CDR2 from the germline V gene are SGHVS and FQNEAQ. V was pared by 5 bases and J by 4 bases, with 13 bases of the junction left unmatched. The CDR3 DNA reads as TGTGCCAGCAGCGCAAAATCTGCAGGGGGAATCTATGGCTACACCTTC. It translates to CASSAKSAGGIYGYTF.

The CDR3 sequence: CASIWGGSGAYNEQFF. CDR3 DNA: TGTGCCAGCATCTGGGGGGGCAGTGGAGCATACAATGAGCAGTTCTTC. The V call is TRBV11-2, the J call TRBJ2-1, with TRBD2 as a possible D gene (7 bases). This CDR3 comprises 16 residues. Germline V gives CDR1 SGHAT, CDR2 FQNNGV. The V gene lost 7 bases and the J gene lost 4 bases, with 20 bases spanning the gap.

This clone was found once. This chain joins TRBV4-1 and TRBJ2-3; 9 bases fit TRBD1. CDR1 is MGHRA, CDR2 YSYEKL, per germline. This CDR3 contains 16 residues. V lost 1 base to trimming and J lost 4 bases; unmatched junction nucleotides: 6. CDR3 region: CASSQVQGQGPDTQYF. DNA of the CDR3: TGCGCCAGCAGCCAAGTCCAGGGACAGGGCCCAGATACGCAGTATTTT.

The chain's CDR3 is CASSGLAGAEQFF. The CDR3, as DNA: TGTGCCAGTAGTGGGCTAGCGGGAGCTGAGCAGTTCTTC. The chain links TRBV19 to TRBJ2-1; the match to TRBD2 covers 10 bases. With 5 bases clipped from V and 9 bases from J, the junction kept 4 bases outside the gene matches. This CDR3 has 13 residues. Germline-derived CDR1 and CDR2 are LNHDA and SQIVND (reference sequence).

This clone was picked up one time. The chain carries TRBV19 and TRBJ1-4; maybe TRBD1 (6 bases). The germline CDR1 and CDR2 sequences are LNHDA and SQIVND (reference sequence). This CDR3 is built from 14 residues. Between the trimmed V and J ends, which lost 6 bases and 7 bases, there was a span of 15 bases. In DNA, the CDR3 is TGTGCCAGTAGCACAGGGAGGGGTGGTGAAAAACTGTTTTTT. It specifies CASSTGRGGEKLFF.

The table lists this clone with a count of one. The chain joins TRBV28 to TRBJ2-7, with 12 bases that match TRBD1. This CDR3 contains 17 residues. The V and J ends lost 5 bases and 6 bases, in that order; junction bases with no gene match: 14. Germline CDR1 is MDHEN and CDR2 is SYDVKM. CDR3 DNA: TGTGCCAGCAGTACAATTCCGCCCGGGACAGGGGGCGTCGAGCAGTACTTC. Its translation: CASSTIPPGTGGVEQYF.

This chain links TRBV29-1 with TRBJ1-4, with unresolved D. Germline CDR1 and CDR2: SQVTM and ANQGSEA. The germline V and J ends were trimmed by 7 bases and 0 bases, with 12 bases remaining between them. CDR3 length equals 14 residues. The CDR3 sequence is CSATPGATNEKLFF. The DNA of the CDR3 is TGCAGCGCAACCCCCGGTGCAACTAATGAAAAACTGTTTTTT.

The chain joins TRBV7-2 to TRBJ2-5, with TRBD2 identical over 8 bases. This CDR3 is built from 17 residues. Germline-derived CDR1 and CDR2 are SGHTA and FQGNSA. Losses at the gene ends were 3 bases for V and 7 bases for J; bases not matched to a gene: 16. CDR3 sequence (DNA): TGTGCCAGCAGCTTGCGCCAATCGGGACTAGGGGAGCGGACCCAGTACTTC. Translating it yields CASSLRQSGLGERTQYF.

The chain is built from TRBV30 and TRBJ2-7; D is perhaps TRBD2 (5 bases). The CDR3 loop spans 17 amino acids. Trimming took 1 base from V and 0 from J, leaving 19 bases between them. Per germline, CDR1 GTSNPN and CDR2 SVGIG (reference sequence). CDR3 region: CAWSGEGVAGYSYEQYF. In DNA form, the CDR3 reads TGTGCCTGGAGTGGGGAAGGAGTTGCGGGTTACTCCTACGAGCAGTACTTC.

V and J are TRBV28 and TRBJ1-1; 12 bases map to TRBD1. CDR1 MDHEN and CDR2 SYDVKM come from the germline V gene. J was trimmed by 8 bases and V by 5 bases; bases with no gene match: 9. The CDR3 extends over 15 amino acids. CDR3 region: CASSTSGTGGGEAFF. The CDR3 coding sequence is TGTGCCAGCAGTACCTCCGGGACAGGGGGCGGAGAAGCTTTCTTT.

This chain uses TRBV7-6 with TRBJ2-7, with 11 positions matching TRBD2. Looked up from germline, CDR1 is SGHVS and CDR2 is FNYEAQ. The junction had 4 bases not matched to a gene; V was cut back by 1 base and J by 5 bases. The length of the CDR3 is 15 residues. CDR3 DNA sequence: TGTGCCAGCAGCTTAGTTACTAGCGGGGGCAACGAGCAGTACTTC. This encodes CASSLVTSGGNEQYF.

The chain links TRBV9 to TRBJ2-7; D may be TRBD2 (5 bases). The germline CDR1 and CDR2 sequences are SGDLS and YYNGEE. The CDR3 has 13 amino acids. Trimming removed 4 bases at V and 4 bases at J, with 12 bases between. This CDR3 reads CASSFSDGYEQYF. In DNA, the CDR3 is TGTGCCAGCAGCTTTAGCGACGGTTACGAGCAGTACTTC.

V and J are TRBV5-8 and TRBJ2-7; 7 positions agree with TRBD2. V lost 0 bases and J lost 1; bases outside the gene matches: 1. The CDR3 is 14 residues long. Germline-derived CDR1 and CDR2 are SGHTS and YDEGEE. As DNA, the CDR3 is TGTGCCAGCAGCTTGGGACTAGCTTCCTACGAGCAGTACTTC. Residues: CASSLGLASYEQYF.

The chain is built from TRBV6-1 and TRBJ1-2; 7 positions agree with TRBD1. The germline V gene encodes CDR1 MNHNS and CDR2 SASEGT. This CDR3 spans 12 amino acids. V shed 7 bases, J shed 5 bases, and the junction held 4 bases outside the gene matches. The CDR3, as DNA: TGTGCCAGCATGAAGGGGGCGTATGGCTACACCTTC. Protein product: CASMKGAYGYTF.

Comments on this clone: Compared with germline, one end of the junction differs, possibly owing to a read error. This CDR3 reads CASSSKGGHEQFF. Here the CDR3 DNA reads TGTGCTAGCAGCTCAAAGGGGGGGCATGAGCAGTTCTTC. The gene calls are TRBV7-7 and TRBJ2-1, with D perhaps matching TRBD2 (7 bases). CDR3 length: 13 amino acids. Germline V lookup: CDR1 SSHAT, CDR2 FNYEAQ (reference sequence).

CDR3 sequence (DNA): TGTGCCAGAAGCTTTATTTGGGACGGGAGCTCCTACGAGCAGTACTTC. Translating it yields CARSFIWDGSSYEQYF. J is TRBJ2-7 and V is TRBV5-3, with D maybe TRBD2 (6 bases). TRBV5-3 is an ORF, with its function uncertain. The CDR3 spans 16 residues. Trimming shortened V by 2 bases and J by 0 bases, and 15 bases separated the two germline ends.

As DNA, the CDR3 is TGTGCCAGCAGCCGACGGGTAGCGGGAGTTCTGGAGACCCAGTACTTC. This encodes CASSRRVAGVLETQYF. This chain uses TRBV14 with TRBJ2-5, with 9 bases matching TRBD2. The germline gives CDR1 SGHDN, CDR2 FVKESK. The CDR3 length is 16 residues. The trim removed 4 bases at V and 5 bases at J, leaving 11 bases unmatched.

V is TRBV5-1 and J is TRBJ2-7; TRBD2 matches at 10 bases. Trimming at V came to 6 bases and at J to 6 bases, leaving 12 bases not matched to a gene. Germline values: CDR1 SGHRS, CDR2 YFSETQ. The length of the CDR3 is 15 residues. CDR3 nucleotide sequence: TGCGCCAGCAAGGAGGCTAGCGGGGGAGTGGGCGAGCAGTACTTC. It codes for CASKEASGGVGEQYF.

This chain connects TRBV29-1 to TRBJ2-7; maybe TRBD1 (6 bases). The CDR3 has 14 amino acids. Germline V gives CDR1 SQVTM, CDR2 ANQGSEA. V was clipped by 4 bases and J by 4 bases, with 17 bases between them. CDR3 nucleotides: TGCAGCGTTGCCCCGACGTTAGGGGGTTACGAGCAGTACTTC. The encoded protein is CSVAPTLGGYEQYF.

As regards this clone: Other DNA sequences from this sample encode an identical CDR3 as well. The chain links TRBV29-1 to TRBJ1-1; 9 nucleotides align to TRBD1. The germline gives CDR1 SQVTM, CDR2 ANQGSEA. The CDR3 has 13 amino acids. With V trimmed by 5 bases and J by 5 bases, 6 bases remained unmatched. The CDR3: CSVRTGGGTEAFF. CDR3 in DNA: TGCAGCGTTCGAACAGGGGGCGGAACTGAAGCTTTCTTT.

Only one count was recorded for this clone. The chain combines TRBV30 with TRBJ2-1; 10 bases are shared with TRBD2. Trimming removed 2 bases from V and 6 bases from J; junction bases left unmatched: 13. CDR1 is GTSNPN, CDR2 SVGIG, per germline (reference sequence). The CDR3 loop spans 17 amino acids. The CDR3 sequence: CAWSRSLLAGVGNEQFF. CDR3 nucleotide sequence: TGTGCCTGGAGTCGATCCCTTCTAGCGGGAGTAGGCAATGAGCAGTTCTTC.

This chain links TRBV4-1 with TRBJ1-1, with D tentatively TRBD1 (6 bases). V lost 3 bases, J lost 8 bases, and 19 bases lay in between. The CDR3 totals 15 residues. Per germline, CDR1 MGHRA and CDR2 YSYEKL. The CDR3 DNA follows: TGCGCCAGCAGCCATCTCACAGGGACCTCGGGAGAAGCTTTCTTT. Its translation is CASSHLTGTSGEAFF.

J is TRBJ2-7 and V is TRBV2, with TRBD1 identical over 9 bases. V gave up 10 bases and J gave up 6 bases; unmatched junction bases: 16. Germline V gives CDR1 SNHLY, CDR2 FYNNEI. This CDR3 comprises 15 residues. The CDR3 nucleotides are TGTGCCACCACTGGGGGGACAGGGCCTCCTGGCGAGCAGTACTTC. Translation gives CATTGGTGPPGEQYF.